This T cell receptor (beta chain) was sequenced during a study of CD8 T cells in ankylosing spondylitis. Findings and caveats of the study: The authors reported significant enrichment of disease-linked clones in matched ankylosing spondylitis synovial fluid. Clones linked to the disease showed a CD8+ phenotype. They occurred at relatively low frequencies in peripheral blood. About eight highly homologous variants made up a TCR beta motif that seemed to typify ankylosing spondylitis blood.

The CDR3 totals 16 residues. The germline CDR1 and CDR2 sequences are SGDLS and YYNGEE. V was cut by 2 bases and J by 0 bases, with 9 bases left in between. Ten or more counts support this clonotype. Its matching antigen is unknown. For TCR beta, libraries came from quantitative 5'-RACE with molecular barcodes. MiXCR, run by TCRdb on the 5' RACE reads, gives a single entry per CDR3 protein. This sample has some 42,000 distinct CDR3 sequences, with roughly 2.5% found just once. Sequenced sample: blood, either unsorted or a sorted T cell fraction (not recorded which). The chain recombines TRBV9 with TRBJ1-6; the D is unclear. The source is a male donor with ankylosing spondylitis or in good health (not recorded which). Written as DNA, the CDR3 is TGTGCCAGCAGCGTTGGTGGGCACTCCTATAATTCACCCCTCCACTTT. The encoded protein is CASSVGGHSYNSPLHF. The complete variable domain, with remaining parts taken from reference TRBV9 and TRBJ1-6, reads DSGVTQTPKHLITATGQRVTLRCSPRSGDLSVYWYQQSLDQGLQFLIQYYNGEERAKGNILERFSAQQFPDLHSELNLSSLELGDSALYFCASSVGGHSYNSPLHFGNGTRLTVT.